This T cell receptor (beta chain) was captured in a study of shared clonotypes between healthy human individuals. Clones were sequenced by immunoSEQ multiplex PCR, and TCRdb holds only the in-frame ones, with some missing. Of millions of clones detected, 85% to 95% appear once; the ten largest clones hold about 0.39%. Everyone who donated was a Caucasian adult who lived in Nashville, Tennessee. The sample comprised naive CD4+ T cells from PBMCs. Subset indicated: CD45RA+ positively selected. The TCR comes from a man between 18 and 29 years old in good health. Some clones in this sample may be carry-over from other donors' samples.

The CDR3 sequence: CASSFGGGGSSYEQYF. CDR3 in DNA: TGCGCCAGCAGCTTCGGCGGGGGGGGATCCTCCTACGAGCAGTACTTC. The chain joins TRBV5-1 to TRBJ2-7; 9 bases align to TRBD2. The germline V gene encodes CDR1 SGHRS and CDR2 YFSETQ. V shed 2 bases, J shed 0 bases, and the junction held 6 bases outside the gene matches. The CDR3 runs 16 residues.